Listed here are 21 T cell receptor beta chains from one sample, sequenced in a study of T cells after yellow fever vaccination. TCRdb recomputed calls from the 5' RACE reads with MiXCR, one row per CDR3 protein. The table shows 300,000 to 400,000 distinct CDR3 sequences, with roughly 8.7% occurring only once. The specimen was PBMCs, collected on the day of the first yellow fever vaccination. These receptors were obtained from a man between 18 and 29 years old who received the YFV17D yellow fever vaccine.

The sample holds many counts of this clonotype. In nucleotides, the CDR3 is TGCGCCAGCAGCCGGGACAGTCCACAAGAGACCCAGTACTTC. This gives the protein CASSRDSPQETQYF. The V gene is TRBV5-1, the J gene TRBJ2-5; TRBD1 matches at 7 bases. The V gene end was trimmed by 4 bases and the J gene end by 2 bases; junction bases not matched to a gene: 5. CDR3 size: 14 residues. Germline lookup yields CDR1 SGHRS and CDR2 YFSETQ.

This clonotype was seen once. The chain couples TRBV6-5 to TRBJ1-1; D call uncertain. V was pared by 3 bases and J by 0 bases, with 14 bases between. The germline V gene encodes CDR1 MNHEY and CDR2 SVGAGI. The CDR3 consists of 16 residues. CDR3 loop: CASSYSGRYLNTEAFF. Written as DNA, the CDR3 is TGTGCCAGCAGTTATTCGGGCAGATACTTGAACACTGAAGCTTTCTTT.

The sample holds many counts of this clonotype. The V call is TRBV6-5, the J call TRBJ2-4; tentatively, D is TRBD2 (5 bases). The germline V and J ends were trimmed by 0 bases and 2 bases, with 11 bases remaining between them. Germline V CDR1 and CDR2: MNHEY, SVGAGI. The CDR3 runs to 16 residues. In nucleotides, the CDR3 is TGTGCCAGCAGTTACTCTGGGGTCGGGACCAAAAACATTCAGTACTTC. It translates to CASSYSGVGTKNIQYF.

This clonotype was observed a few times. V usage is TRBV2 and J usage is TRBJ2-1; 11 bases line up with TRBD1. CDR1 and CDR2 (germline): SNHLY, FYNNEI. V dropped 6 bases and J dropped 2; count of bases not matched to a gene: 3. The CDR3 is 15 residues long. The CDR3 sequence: CASSGQGAAYNEQFF. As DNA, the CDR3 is TGTGCCAGCAGCGGACAGGGGGCGGCCTACAATGAGCAGTTCTTC.

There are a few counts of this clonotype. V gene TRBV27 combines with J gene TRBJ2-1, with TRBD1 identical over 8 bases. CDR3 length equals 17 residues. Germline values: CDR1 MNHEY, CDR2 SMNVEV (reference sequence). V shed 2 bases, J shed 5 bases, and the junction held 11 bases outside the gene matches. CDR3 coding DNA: TGTGCCAGCAGTTTACGGACAGGGAGAAGGGGGCACAATGAGCAGTTCTTC. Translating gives CASSLRTGRRGHNEQFF.

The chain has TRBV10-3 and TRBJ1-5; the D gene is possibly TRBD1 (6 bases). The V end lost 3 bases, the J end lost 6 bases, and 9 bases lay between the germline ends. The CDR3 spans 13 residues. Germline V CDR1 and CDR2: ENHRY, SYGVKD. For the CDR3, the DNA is TGTGCCATCAGTGACAGGGGTGGTCAGCCCCAGCATTTT. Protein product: CAISDRGGQPQHF.

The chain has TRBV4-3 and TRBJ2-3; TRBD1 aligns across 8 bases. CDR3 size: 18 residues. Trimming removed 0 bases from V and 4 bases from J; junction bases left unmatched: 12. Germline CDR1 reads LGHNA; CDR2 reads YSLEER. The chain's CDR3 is CASSQEYLGTGSPDTQYF. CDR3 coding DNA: TGCGCCAGCAGCCAAGAGTATCTAGGGACAGGTAGCCCAGATACGCAGTATTTT.

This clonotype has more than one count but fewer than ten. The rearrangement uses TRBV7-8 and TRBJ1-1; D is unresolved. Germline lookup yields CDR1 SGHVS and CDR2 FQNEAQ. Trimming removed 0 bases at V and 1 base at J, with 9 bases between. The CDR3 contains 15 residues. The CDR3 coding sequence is TGTGCCAGCAGCTTAGCGTCGGCGGGGAACACTGAAGCTTTCTTT. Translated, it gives CASSLASAGNTEAFF.

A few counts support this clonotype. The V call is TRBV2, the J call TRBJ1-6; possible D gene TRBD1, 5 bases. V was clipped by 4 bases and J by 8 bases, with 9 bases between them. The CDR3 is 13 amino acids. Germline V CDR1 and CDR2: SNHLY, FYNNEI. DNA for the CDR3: TGTGCCAGCAGTGGCGACAGAGATTCACCCCTCCACTTT. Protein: CASSGDRDSPLHF.

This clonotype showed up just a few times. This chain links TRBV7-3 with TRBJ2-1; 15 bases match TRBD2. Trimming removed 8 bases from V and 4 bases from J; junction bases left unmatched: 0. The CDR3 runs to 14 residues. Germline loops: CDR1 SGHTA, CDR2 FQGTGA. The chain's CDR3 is CASGTSGGYNEQFF. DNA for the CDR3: TGTGCCAGCGGGACTAGCGGGGGGTACAATGAGCAGTTCTTC.

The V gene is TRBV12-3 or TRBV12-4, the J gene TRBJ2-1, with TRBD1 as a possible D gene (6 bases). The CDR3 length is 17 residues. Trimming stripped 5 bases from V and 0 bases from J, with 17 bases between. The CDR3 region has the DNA TGTGCCAGCAGTCACCCCGACAGGCTTAGCTCCTACAATGAGCAGTTCTTC. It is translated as CASSHPDRLSSYNEQFF.

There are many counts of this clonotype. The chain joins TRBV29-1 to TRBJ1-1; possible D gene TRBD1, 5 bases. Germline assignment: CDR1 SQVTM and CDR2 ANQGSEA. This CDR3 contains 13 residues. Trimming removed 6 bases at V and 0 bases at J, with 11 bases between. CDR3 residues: CSVSGHLNTEAFF. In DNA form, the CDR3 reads TGCAGCGTCTCCGGACACTTGAACACTGAAGCTTTCTTT.

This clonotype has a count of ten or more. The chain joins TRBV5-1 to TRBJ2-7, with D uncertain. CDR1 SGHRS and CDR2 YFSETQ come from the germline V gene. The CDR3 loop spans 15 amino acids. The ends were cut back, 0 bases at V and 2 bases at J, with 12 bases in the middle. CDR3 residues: CASSLAATNAYEQYF. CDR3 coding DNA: TGCGCCAGCAGCTTGGCCGCGACGAATGCCTACGAGCAGTACTTC.

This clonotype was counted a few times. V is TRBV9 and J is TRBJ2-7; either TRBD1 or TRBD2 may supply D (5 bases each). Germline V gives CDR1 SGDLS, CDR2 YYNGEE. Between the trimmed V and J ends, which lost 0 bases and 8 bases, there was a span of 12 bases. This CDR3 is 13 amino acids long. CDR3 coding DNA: TGTGCCAGCAGCGTAGGTTTGGGGGATAAGCAGTACTTC. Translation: CASSVGLGDKQYF.

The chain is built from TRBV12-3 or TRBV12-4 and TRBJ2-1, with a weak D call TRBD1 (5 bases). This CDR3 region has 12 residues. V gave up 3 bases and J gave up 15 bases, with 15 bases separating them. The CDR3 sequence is CASSFNAQGRFF. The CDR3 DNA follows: TGTGCCAGCAGTTTTAACGCCCAGGGTCGGTTCTTC.

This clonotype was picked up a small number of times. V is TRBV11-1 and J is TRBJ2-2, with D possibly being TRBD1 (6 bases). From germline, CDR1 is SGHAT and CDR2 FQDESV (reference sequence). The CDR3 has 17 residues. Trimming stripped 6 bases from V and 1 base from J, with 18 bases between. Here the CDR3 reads CASRLVRDTMNTGELFF. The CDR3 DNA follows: TGTGCCAGCAGATTGGTCCGGGACACCATGAACACCGGGGAGCTGTTTTTT.

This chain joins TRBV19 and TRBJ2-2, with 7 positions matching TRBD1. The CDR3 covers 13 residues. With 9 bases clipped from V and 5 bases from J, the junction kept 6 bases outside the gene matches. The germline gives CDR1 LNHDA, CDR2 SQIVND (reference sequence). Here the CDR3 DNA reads TGTGCCAGCGAAGACAGGGTAACCGGGGAGCTGTTTTTT. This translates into CASEDRVTGELFF.

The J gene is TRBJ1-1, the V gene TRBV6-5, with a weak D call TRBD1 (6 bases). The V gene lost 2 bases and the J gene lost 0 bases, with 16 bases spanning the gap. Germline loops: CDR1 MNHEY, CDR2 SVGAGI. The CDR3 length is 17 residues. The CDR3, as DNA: TGTGCCAGCAGTTACCAAAACAGGGAATTCATGAACACTGAAGCTTTCTTT. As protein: CASSYQNREFMNTEAFF.

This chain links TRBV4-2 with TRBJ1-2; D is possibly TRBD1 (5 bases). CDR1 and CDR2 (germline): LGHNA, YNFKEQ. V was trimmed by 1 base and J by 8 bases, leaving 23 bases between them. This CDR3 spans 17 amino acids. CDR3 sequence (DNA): TGTGCCAGCAGCCAAGCCGCAGAGTCTGAGGGGCGCGGAGGCTACACCTTC. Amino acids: CASSQAAESEGRGGYTF.

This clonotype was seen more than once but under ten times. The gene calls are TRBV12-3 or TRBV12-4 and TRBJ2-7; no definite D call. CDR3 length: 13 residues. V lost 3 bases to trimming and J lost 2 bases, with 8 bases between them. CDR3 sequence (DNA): TGTGCCAGCAGTTTTGGGGTAACCTACGAGCAGTACGTC. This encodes CASSFGVTYEQYV.

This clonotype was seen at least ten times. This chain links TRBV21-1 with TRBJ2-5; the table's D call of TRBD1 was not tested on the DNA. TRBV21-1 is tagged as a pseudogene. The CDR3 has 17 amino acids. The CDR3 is CASSTQDQAGIQETQYF. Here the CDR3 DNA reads TGTGCCAGCAGCACCCAAGACCAAGCAGGGATCCAAGAGACCCAGTACTTC.